The 4 T cell receptor beta chains below come from one sample, sequenced in a study of OX40 agonist ivuxolimab in advanced cancers. Produced via immunoSEQ multiplex PCR; TCRdb's table is partial and in-frame only. This table holds 100,000 to 130,000 clones, approximately 90% found once. The material sequenced was CD4+ or CD8+ T cells sorted from blood, taken in a trial of the OX40 agonist ivuxolimab. The receptor set was obtained from an adult with an advanced solid tumor such as melanoma, head and neck, liver or kidney cancer.

The chain carries TRBV10-3 and TRBJ2-7; the D gene is possibly TRBD1 (5 bases). V was trimmed by 6 bases and J by 3 bases, leaving 18 bases between them. CDR1 and CDR2 (germline): ENHRY, SYGVKD. The CDR3 sequence is 15 residues long. CDR3: CAIRDAGIYGYEQYF. CDR3 coding DNA: TGTGCCATCAGAGACGCAGGGATCTATGGCTACGAGCAGTACTTC.

The chain recombines TRBV28 with TRBJ1-5; D gene ambiguous. In germline, CDR1 is MDHEN, CDR2 SYDVKM. Trimming pared 5 bases from V and 3 bases from J, leaving 8 bases between. The CDR3 is 13 amino acids. DNA of the CDR3: TGTGCCAGCAGTACGGGGATCAATCAGCCCCAGCATTTT. It codes for CASSTGINQPQHF.

The J gene is TRBJ1-4, the V gene TRBV28; TRBD1 is a possible D gene (5 bases). V dropped 6 bases and J dropped 8 bases, with 10 bases sitting between them. The V gene's germline CDR1 is MDHEN and CDR2 SYDVKM. This CDR3 has 12 residues. The CDR3 sequence: CASRVGDEKLFF. The CDR3 DNA reads TGTGCCAGCAGGGTAGGGGACGAAAAACTGTTTTTT.

CDR3 sequence reads: CASSHSGRALIGQFF. CDR3 DNA: TGTGCCAGCAGCCATAGCGGGAGGGCCTTAATAGGGCAGTTCTTC. The chain couples TRBV14 to TRBJ2-1; 11 bases match TRBD2. V lost 3 bases, J lost 12 bases, and 10 bases stayed unmatched. The CDR3 has 15 residues. CDR1 is SGHDN, CDR2 FVKESK, per germline.